Listed here are 12 T cell receptor beta chains from one sample, sequenced in a study of identical twins. TCRdb reprocessed the 5' RACE reads with MiXCR, giving one entry per CDR3 protein. The table lists 300,000 to 350,000 distinct CDR3 sequences, over 9% of them singletons. These data were also reused for a study on yellow fever vaccine responses in identical twins.

The sequencing input was CD8+ T cells sorted from blood. The receptors were sampled from a woman between 18 and 30 years old in good health.

The table lists this clonotype with a few counts. This chain joins TRBV3-1 and TRBJ1-2, with 9 positions matching TRBD1. Germline loops: CDR1 LGHDT, CDR2 YNNKEL (reference sequence). The CDR3 extends over 15 amino acids. V was clipped by 3 bases and J by 1 base; unmatched bases: 3. The CDR3: CASSHRDRDNYGYTF. The CDR3 DNA is TGTGCCAGCAGCCACCGGGACAGGGATAACTATGGCTACACCTTC.

The chain links TRBV29-1 to TRBJ2-1; D call uncertain. The germline V gene has CDR1 SQVTM and CDR2 ANQGSEA. This CDR3 is 15 amino acids long. V was shortened by 2 bases and J by 0 bases, with 11 bases between the two germline ends. CDR3 loop: CSVERTENSYNEQFF. The CDR3 region has the DNA TGCAGCGTTGAACGAACAGAAAACTCCTACAATGAGCAGTTCTTC.

The rearrangement uses TRBV27 and TRBJ2-3; TRBD1 might be the D (6 bases). The V gene's germline CDR1 is MNHEY and CDR2 SMNVEV (reference sequence). There are 15 residues in the CDR3. V was shortened by 8 bases and J by 0 bases, with 15 bases between the two germline ends. CDR3 bases: TGTGCCAGCCCCTACAGGGACACTAGCACAGATACGCAGTATTTT. Translation: CASPYRDTSTDTQYF.

The chain joins TRBV2 to TRBJ2-5; D possibly matches TRBD1 or TRBD2 (5 bases each). From germline, CDR1 is SNHLY and CDR2 FYNNEI. V was shortened by 7 bases and J by 5 bases, with 20 bases between the two germline ends. The CDR3 has 15 residues. The CDR3 is CASNEGPPQWETQYF. CDR3 nucleotide sequence: TGTGCCAGCAACGAGGGGCCACCTCAATGGGAGACCCAGTACTTC. The full variable domain, rest sourced from reference TRBV2 and TRBJ2-5, is EPEVTQTPSHQVTQMGQEVILRCVPISNHLYFYWYRQILGQKVEFLVSFYNNEISEKSEIFDDQFSVERPDGSNFTLKIRSTKLEDSAMYFCASNEGPPQWETQYFGPGTRLLVL.

The J gene is TRBJ2-7, the V gene TRBV7-9, with D unclear. Per germline, CDR1 SEHNR and CDR2 FQNEAQ (reference sequence). V shed 2 bases and J shed 6 bases, with 8 bases lying between them. The CDR3 runs to 12 residues. The CDR3 reads CASSLLQAEQYF. CDR3 bases: TGTGCCAGCAGCTTACTTCAGGCCGAGCAGTACTTC.

This clonotype has more than one count but fewer than ten. The chain links TRBV3-1 to TRBJ2-2; no clear D gene. The germline V gene encodes CDR1 LGHDT and CDR2 YNNKEL (reference sequence). The V and J ends lost 0 bases and 7 bases respectively, with 18 bases between them. The CDR3 is 17 amino acids. The CDR3, as DNA: TGTGCCAGCAGCCAAGATCTGGCCGTCCAGTTACACGGGGAGCTGTTTTTT. Translated: CASSQDLAVQLHGELFF.

The V gene is TRBV3-1, the J gene TRBJ2-2; D remains ambiguous. V lost 4 bases to trimming and J lost 1 base, with 13 bases between them. The CDR3 consists of 16 residues. CDR1 and CDR2 (germline): LGHDT, YNNKEL (reference sequence). The CDR3 loop is CASSPVFGGNTGELFF. CDR3 in DNA: TGTGCCAGCAGCCCGGTTTTTGGCGGGAACACCGGGGAGCTGTTTTTT.

This clonotype was detected many times. The V call is TRBV24-1, the J call TRBJ1-2; D is possibly TRBD1 (5 bases). CDR1 KGHDR and CDR2 SFDVKD come from the germline V gene. The CDR3 has 14 residues. V was clipped by 3 bases and J by 3 bases, with 10 bases between them. This CDR3 is CATSDPTGYYGYTF. The CDR3 DNA follows: TGTGCCACCAGTGATCCAACAGGTTACTATGGCTACACCTTC.

This clonotype was picked up a small number of times. The chain couples TRBV9 to TRBJ2-6; 8 nucleotides align to TRBD1. Looked up from germline, CDR1 is SGDLS and CDR2 is YYNGEE. J lost 0 bases, V lost 3 bases, and 8 bases had no gene match. The CDR3 is 18 residues long. In DNA, the CDR3 is TGTGCCAGCAGCGGAACCCGGGACAGGACCTCTGGGGCCAACGTCCTGACTTTC. It specifies CASSGTRDRTSGANVLTF.

This clonotype has just a few counts. This chain links TRBV7-9 with TRBJ1-4; D is unclear. CDR1 is SEHNR, CDR2 FQNEAQ, per germline (reference sequence). Trimming removed 4 bases from V and 5 bases from J, with 14 bases in between. The CDR3 extends over 15 amino acids. CDR3 region: CASSSTQRPNEKLFF. The CDR3 DNA reads as TGTGCCAGCAGCTCAACGCAGAGGCCGAATGAAAAACTGTTTTTT.

This clonotype occurred a few times. The J gene is TRBJ2-3, the V gene TRBV4-1, with TRBD1 as a possible D gene (6 bases). The CDR3 extends over 16 amino acids. The V end lost 1 base, the J end lost 7 bases, and 18 bases lay between the germline ends. Germline V gene lookup returns CDR1 MGHRA and CDR2 YSYEKL. CDR3 in DNA: TGCGCCAGCAGCCAAGCCACCACCTACAGGGAACATACGCAGTATTTT. Amino acids: CASSQATTYREHTQYF.

This rearrangement joins TRBV28 to TRBJ2-7, with no clear D. CDR1 MDHEN and CDR2 SYDVKM come from the germline V gene. Trimming took off 2 bases at V and 5 bases at J, with 13 bases between the two ends. The CDR3 extends over 14 amino acids. The CDR3, as DNA: TGTGCCAGCAGTTTAGTCGCAGGTAGTAACGAGCAGTACTTC. This codes for CASSLVAGSNEQYF.